This record looks at one T cell receptor beta chain sequence and its context. Its antigen is unknown. This table comes from immunoSEQ multiplex PCR, and its TCRdb copy is limited to in-frame clones, with some not included. The sample consists of about 7,900 clones, roughly nine tenths of them appearing once. This record belongs to a study of OX40 agonist ivuxolimab in advanced cancers. Study context: Patients with hepatocellular carcinoma, melanoma, renal cell or head and neck cancer made up the dose-escalation patients. Among those enrolled, mean age was about 63 years (range about 23 to 79) and about 79% were male. Study-wide points: Which antigen the expanded peripheral T cells recognized is unknown.

Trimming removed 6 bases from V and 7 bases from J; junction bases left unmatched: 11. Germline V lookup: CDR1 SGHVS, CDR2 FQNEAQ. This CDR3 has 14 amino acids. This TCR came from an adult with an advanced solid tumor such as melanoma, head and neck, liver or kidney cancer. Material: CD4+ or CD8+ T cells sorted from blood, obtained in a trial of the OX40 agonist ivuxolimab. J is TRBJ2-7 and V is TRBV7-8, with TRBD1 matching 8 bases. The CDR3 DNA reads TGTGCCAGCAGTAACAGGGGGACGAATTGGGAGCAGTACTTC. Its protein product is CASSNRGTNWEQYF.